This T cell receptor (beta chain) stems from a study of lung T cells in sarcoidosis with Löfgren's syndrome. Study as a whole: Sarcoidosis features CD4+ T cell accumulation in bronchoalveolar lavage fluid. Regarding the study as a whole: Multiple Löfgren's syndrome patients reportedly shared TRAV12-1 and TRBV2 CDR3 motifs. TRAV12-1 and TRBV2 were reportedly most expanded in Löfgren's patients. Paired TRAV12-1/TRBV2 TCRs showed CDR3 homology and preferential pairing.

Germline V lookup: CDR1 KGHSH, CDR2 LQKENI. V lost 2 bases and J lost 0, with 8 bases in between. CDR3 size: 15 residues. A remark on this clonotype: Antigen: not known.

TCRdb ran MiXCR on the reads and lists one entry per CDR3 protein. The table shows 15,000 to 25,000 distinct CDR3 sequences, with approximately 22% occurring only once. The receptor's source is a human donor with sarcoidosis (Löfgren's syndrome or another form), or a control subject (not recorded which). The sample was CD4+ T cells from bronchoalveolar lavage. The genes are TRBV18 and TRBJ1-3; possible D gene TRBD1, 6 bases. The CDR3 DNA follows: TGTGCCAGCTCACCAGCGGACAGCTCTGGAAACACCATATATTTT. Translating it yields CASSPADSSGNTIYF.